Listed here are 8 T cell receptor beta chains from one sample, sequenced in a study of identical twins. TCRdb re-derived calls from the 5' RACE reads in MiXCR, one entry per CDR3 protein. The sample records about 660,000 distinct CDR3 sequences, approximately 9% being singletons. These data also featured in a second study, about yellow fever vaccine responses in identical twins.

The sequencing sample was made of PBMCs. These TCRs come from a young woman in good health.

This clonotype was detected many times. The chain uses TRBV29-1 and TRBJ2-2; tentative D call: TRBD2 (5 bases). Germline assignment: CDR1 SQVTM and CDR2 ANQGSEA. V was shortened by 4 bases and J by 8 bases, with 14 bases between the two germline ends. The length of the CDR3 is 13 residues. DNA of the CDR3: TGCAGCGTTGTTCGGGGAATAACTGGGGAGCTGTTTTTT. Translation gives CSVVRGITGELFF.

The CDR3 DNA reads TGCACCAGCAGCCACCCCAGGGGACTAAGAGGGTACGAGCAGTACTTC. Residues: CTSSHPRGLRGYEQYF. V is TRBV1 and J is TRBJ2-7; the table's D call, TRBD2, was not checked against the DNA. TRBV1 constitutes a pseudogene. This CDR3 region has 16 residues.

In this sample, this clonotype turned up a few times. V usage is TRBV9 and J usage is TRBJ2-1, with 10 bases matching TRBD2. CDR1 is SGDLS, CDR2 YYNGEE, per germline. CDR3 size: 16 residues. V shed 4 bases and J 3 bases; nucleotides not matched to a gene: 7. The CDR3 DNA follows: TGTGCCAGCAGCCCATACCTAGCGGGGGACTACAATGAGCAGTTCTTC. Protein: CASSPYLAGDYNEQFF.

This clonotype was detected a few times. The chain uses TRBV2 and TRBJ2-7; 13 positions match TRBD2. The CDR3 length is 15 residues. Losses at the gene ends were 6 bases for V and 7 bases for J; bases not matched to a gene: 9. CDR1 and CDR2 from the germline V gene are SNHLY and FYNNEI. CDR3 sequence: CASSFGTSGVSEQYF. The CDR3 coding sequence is TGTGCCAGCAGCTTCGGGACTAGCGGGGTGTCTGAGCAGTACTTC.

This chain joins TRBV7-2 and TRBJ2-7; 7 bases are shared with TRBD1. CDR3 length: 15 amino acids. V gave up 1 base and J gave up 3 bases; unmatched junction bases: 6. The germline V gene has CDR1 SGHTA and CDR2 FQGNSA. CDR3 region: CASSLVTQGNYEQYF. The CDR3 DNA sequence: TGTGCCAGCAGCTTAGTAACACAGGGGAACTACGAGCAGTACTTC.

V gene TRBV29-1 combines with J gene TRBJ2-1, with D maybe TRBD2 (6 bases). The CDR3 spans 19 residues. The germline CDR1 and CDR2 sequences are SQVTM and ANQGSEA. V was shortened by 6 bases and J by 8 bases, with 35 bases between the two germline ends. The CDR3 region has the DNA TGCAGCGTCGAGGGCACGGAGTATAGCGGACGTAATGGTGTCCATGAGCAGTTCTTC. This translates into CSVEGTEYSGRNGVHEQFF.

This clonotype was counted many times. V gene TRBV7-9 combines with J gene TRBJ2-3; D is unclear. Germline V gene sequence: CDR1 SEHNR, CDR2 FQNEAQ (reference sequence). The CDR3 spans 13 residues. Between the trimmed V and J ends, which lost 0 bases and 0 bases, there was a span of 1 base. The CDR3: CASSLASTDTQYF. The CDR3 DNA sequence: TGTGCCAGCAGCTTAGCTAGCACAGATACGCAGTATTTT.

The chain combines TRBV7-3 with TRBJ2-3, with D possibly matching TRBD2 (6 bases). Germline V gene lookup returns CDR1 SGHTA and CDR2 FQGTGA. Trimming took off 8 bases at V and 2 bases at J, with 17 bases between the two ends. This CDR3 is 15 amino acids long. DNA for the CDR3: TGTGCCAGCGGGGAGCGGGTGGGAAACACAGATACGCAGTATTTT. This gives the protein CASGERVGNTDTQYF.